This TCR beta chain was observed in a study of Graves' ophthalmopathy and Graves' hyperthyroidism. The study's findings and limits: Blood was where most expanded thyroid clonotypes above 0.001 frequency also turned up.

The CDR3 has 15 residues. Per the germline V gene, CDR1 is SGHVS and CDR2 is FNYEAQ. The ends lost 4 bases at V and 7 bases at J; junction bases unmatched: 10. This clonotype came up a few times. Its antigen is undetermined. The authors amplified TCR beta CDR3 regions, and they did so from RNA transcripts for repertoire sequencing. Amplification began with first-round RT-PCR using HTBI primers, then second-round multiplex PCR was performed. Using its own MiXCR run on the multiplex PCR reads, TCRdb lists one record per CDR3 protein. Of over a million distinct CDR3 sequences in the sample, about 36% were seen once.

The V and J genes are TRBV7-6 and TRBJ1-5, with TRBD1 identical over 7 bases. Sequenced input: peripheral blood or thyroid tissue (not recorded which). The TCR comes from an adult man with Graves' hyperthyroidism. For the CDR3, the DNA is TGTGCCAGCAGCTCAGGGGGAGGATCAGGGCAGCCCCAGCATTTT. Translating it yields CASSSGGGSGQPQHF.